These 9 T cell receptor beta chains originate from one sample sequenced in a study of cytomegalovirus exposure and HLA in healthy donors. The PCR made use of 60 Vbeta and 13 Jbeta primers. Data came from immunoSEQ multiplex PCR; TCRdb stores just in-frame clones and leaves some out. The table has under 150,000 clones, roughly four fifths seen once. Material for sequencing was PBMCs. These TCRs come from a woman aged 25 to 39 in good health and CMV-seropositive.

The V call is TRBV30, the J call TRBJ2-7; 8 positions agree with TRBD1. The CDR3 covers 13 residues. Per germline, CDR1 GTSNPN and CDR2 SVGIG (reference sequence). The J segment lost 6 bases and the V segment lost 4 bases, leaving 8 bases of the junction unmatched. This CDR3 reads CAWTLGRGLEQYF. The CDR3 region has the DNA TGTGCCTGGACCTTGGGCAGGGGGCTCGAGCAGTACTTC.

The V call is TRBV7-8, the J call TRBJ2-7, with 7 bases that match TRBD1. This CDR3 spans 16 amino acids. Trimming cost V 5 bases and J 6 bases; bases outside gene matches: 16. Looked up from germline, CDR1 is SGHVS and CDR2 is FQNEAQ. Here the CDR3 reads CASSVRQGSLLAEQYF. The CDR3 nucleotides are TGTGCCAGCAGCGTTAGACAGGGATCCCTCCTTGCCGAGCAGTACTTC.

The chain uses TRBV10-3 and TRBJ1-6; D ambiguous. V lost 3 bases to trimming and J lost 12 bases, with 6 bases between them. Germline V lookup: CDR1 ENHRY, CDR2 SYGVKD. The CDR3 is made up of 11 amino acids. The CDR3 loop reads CAISESGPLHF. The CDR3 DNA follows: TGTGCCATCAGTGAATCAGGACCCCTCCACTTT.

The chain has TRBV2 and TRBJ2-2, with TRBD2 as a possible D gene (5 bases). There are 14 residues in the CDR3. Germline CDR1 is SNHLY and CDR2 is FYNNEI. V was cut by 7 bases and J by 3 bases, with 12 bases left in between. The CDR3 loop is CASTGGRYTGELFF. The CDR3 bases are TGTGCCAGCACGGGCGGGCGGTACACCGGGGAGCTGTTTTTT.

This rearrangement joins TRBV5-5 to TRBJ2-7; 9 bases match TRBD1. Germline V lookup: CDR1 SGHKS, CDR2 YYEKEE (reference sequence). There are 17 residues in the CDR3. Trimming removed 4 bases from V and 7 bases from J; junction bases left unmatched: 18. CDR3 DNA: TGTGCCAGCAGCACAGCACCCGGGACAGGGAGGTTGGGGGAGCAGTACTTC. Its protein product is CASSTAPGTGRLGEQYF.

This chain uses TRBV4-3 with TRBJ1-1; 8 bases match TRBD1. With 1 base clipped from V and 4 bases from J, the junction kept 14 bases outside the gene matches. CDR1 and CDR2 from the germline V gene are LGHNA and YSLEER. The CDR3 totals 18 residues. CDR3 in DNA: TGCGCCAGCAGCCAAGCGGGACAGGCCCAACATGGGGGCACTGAAGCTTTCTTT. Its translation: CASSQAGQAQHGGTEAFF.

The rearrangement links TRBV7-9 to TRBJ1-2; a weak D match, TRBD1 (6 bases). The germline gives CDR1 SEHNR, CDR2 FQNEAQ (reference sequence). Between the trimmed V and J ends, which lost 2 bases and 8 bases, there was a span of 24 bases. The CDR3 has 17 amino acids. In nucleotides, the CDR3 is TGTGCCAGCAGCTTAAAAGGCATACAGGGTCTGGAACACGGCTACACCTTC. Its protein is CASSLKGIQGLEHGYTF.

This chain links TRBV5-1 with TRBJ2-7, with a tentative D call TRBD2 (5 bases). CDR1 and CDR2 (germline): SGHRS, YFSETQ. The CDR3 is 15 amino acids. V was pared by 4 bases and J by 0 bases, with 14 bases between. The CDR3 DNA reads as TGCGCCAGCAGCACTAGGACGGGTAGCTCCTACGAGCAGTACTTC. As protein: CASSTRTGSSYEQYF.

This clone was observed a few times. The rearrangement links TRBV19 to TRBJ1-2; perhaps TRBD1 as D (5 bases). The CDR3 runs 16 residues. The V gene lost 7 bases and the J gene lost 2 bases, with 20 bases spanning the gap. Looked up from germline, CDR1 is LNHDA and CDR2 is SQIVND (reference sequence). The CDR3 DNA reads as TGTGCCAGTACGACAAGGACGGGGACTAGAAACTATGGCTACACCTTC. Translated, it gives CASTTRTGTRNYGYTF.